The T cell receptor (beta chain) under discussion was sequenced for a study of identical twins. Unique molecular identifiers were in the cDNA, with template-switch universal primer binding. A single record per CDR3 protein comes from TCRdb applying MiXCR to the 5' RACE reads. The sample records hundreds of thousands of distinct CDR3 sequences, approximately 8.5% being singletons. Germline V gene data show CDR1 as SGDLS and CDR2 as YYNGEE. V was cut by 2 bases and J by 4 bases, with 9 bases left in between. This CDR3 contains 14 residues. Comments on this clonotype: Antigen unknown.

Findings and limits, study-wide: An excess of low generation probability was shown by twin-shared out-of-frame alpha sequences. A cross-sectional statistical analysis, not follow-up of the same donors, supported the conclusions.

In addition, the sample was reused for a study of yellow fever vaccine responses in identical twins.

The V and J genes are TRBV9 and TRBJ2-2; possible D gene TRBD2, 5 bases. The sample consisted of memory (CD45RO+) T cells sorted from blood. The TCR was taken from a woman between 18 and 29 years old in good health. CDR3 bases: TGTGCCAGCAGCGTGGACTTTTCCACCGGGGAGCTGTTTTTT. It translates to CASSVDFSTGELFF.